This entry lists 25 T cell receptor beta chains sequenced from one sample in a study of cytomegalovirus exposure and HLA in healthy donors. Measured with immunoSEQ multiplex PCR; TCRdb has only the in-frame clones, and not every one. The sample lists over 250,000 clones; about nine tenths were seen once. Specimen: PBMCs. The receptor set was obtained from a woman in her 30s in good health and CMV-seropositive.

This clone showed up just once. The chain joins TRBV4-3 to TRBJ2-1; D gene uncertain. The V and J ends lost 0 bases and 3 bases respectively, with 15 bases between them. The CDR3 spans 17 residues. Looked up from germline, CDR1 is LGHNA and CDR2 is YSLEER. The CDR3 region is CASSQDEARIFYNEQFF. In DNA, the CDR3 is TGCGCCAGCAGCCAAGATGAGGCCCGAATTTTCTACAATGAGCAGTTCTTC.

This chain joins TRBV27 and TRBJ1-5; 8 bases match TRBD1. The V gene's germline CDR1 is MNHEY and CDR2 SMNVEV (reference sequence). V was pared by 5 bases and J by 0 bases, with 6 bases of the junction left unmatched. The CDR3 runs to 16 residues. CDR3 sequence: CASSPDRGLSNQPQHF. The CDR3 DNA follows: TGTGCCAGCAGTCCAGACAGGGGCCTTAGCAATCAGCCCCAGCATTTT.

The V and J genes are TRBV29-1 and TRBJ1-4; D might be TRBD1 (6 bases). In germline, CDR1 is SQVTM, CDR2 ANQGSEA. CDR3 length: 13 amino acids. V lost 7 bases and J 3 bases, leaving 12 bases between the germline ends. The CDR3 loop is CSAGGAANEKLFF. As DNA, the CDR3 is TGCAGCGCGGGGGGCGCAGCTAATGAAAAACTGTTTTTT.

The chain employs TRBV28 and TRBJ1-1; 12 bases map to TRBD1. Germline V CDR1 and CDR2: MDHEN, SYDVKM. The CDR3 totals 15 residues. V dropped 6 bases and J dropped 5; count of bases not matched to a gene: 7. Written as DNA, the CDR3 is TGTGCCAGCAGCCGGGACAGGGGGCTTTGGACTGAAGCTTTCTTT. It is translated as CASSRDRGLWTEAFF.

V and J are TRBV6-5 and TRBJ2-6, with TRBD1 identical over 9 bases. The CDR3 totals 16 residues. CDR1 is MNHEY, CDR2 SVGAGI, per germline. V shed 4 bases and J 2 bases; nucleotides not matched to a gene: 3. The CDR3 DNA sequence: TGTGCCAGCAGTTCAAACAGGGGGCCTGGGGCCAACGTCCTGACTTTC. Encoded protein: CASSSNRGPGANVLTF.

The chain combines TRBV29-1 with TRBJ1-2; TRBD1 aligns across 8 bases. The CDR3 runs 12 residues. With V trimmed by 6 bases and J by 6 bases, 6 bases remained unmatched. CDR1 and CDR2 from the germline V gene are SQVTM and ANQGSEA. DNA of the CDR3: TGCAGCGTGGACGACAGGGGAAATGGCTACACCTTC. It yields the protein CSVDDRGNGYTF.

V gene TRBV27 combines with J gene TRBJ2-2; the D is unclear. This CDR3 spans 16 amino acids. With 0 bases removed from V and 0 bases from J, the gap between germline ends came to 8 bases. Germline V gene sequence: CDR1 MNHEY, CDR2 SMNVEV (reference sequence). This chain's CDR3 is CASSLSVSANTGELFF. CDR3 DNA: TGTGCCAGCAGTTTATCGGTCAGCGCGAACACCGGGGAGCTGTTTTTT.

J is TRBJ1-5 and V is TRBV6-5, with no clear D. The CDR3 extends over 14 amino acids. V gave up 8 bases and J gave up 3 bases, with 14 bases separating them. Germline CDR1 MNHEY, CDR2 SVGAGI. This CDR3 is CASAFSGFNQPQHF. DNA of the CDR3: TGTGCCAGCGCGTTCTCGGGGTTCAATCAGCCCCAGCATTTT.

The rearrangement uses TRBV4-3 and TRBJ2-3, with D tentatively TRBD1 (6 bases). The CDR3 contains 14 residues. Per germline, CDR1 LGHNA and CDR2 YSLEER. The V end lost 1 base, the J end lost 5 bases, and 10 bases lay between the germline ends. The CDR3 spells CASSQGQDLDTQYF. CDR3 sequence (DNA): TGCGCCAGCAGCCAAGGACAGGATCTAGATACGCAGTATTTT.

This chain joins TRBV5-4 and TRBJ2-1; D is unresolved. CDR1 and CDR2 (germline): SGHNT, YYREEE (reference sequence). The V end was cut by 1 base, the J end by 0 bases, with 8 bases between. The CDR3 consists of 15 residues. The CDR3 here is CASSLRQSSYNEQFF. The CDR3 DNA follows: TGTGCCAGCAGCTTGCGTCAGAGCTCCTACAATGAGCAGTTCTTC.

The chain combines TRBV5-6 with TRBJ1-2, with TRBD1 as a possible D gene (5 bases). Looked up from germline, CDR1 is SGHDT and CDR2 is YYEEEE. With 0 bases removed from V and 4 bases from J, the gap between germline ends came to 13 bases. The CDR3 runs 15 residues. The CDR3 DNA sequence: TGTGCCAGCAGCTTGGTGTCTTCGGGGGGCTATGGCTACACCTTC. Its protein product is CASSLVSSGGYGYTF.

The rearrangement joins TRBV7-6 to TRBJ2-7, with D unclear. This CDR3 is 15 amino acids long. The V and J ends lost 0 bases and 2 bases respectively, with 11 bases between them. Per germline, CDR1 SGHVS and CDR2 FNYEAQ. The CDR3 protein is CASSLAASAPYEQYF. As DNA, the CDR3 is TGTGCCAGCAGCTTAGCGGCGTCAGCTCCCTACGAGCAGTACTTC. The full variable domain, with the rest looked up from reference TRBV7-6 and TRBJ2-7, is GAGVSQSPRYKVTKRGQDVALRCDPISGHVSLYWYRQALGQGPEFLTYFNYEAQQDKSGLPNDRFSAERPEGSISTLTIQRTEQRDSAMYRCASSLAASAPYEQYFGPGTRLTVT.

This chain uses TRBV6-5 with TRBJ1-2, with 8 nucleotides matching TRBD1. Germline CDR1 reads MNHEY; CDR2 reads SVGAGI. The CDR3 has 16 amino acids. The V segment lost 0 bases and the J segment 5 bases; nucleotides outside the gene matches: 8. The chain's CDR3 is CASSYSGQGVFYGYTF. CDR3 nucleotides: TGTGCCAGCAGTTACTCCGGACAGGGAGTTTTTTATGGCTACACCTTC.

CDR3 loop: CASRYGSYNEQFF. The CDR3 bases are TGTGCAAGTCGCTACGGCTCCTACAATGAGCAGTTCTTC. This chain connects TRBV12-2 to TRBJ2-1; no DNA check was done on the table's D call, TRBD2. TRBV12-2 is tagged as a pseudogene. This CDR3 spans 13 amino acids.

The sample holds one count of this clone. The chain links TRBV5-6 to TRBJ1-1; possibly TRBD1 for D (6 bases). Trimming removed 0 bases from V and 11 bases from J, with 14 bases in between. The CDR3 is made up of 13 amino acids. CDR1 and CDR2 (germline): SGHDT, YYEEEE. The CDR3 spells CASSLGGGERAFF. The CDR3 coding sequence is TGTGCCAGCAGCTTGGGTGGGGGCGAACGGGCTTTCTTT.

The chain has TRBV30 and TRBJ2-2; possibly TRBD1 for D (6 bases). Trimming left V 1 base short and J 7 bases short, with 22 bases between. The CDR3 extends over 17 amino acids. CDR1 and CDR2 from the germline V gene are GTSNPN and SVGIG (reference sequence). In DNA, the CDR3 is TGTGCCTGGAGTGACCCCCCTTGGGGGCGTCGTTTCGGGGAGCTGTTTTTT. It codes for CAWSDPPWGRRFGELFF. Together with reference TRBV30 and TRBJ2-2, the CDR3 gives the full variable domain: SQTIHQWPATLVQPVGSPLSLECTVEGTSNPNLYWYRQAAGRGLQLLFYSVGIGQISSEVPQNLSASRPQDRQFILSSKKLLLSDSGFYLCAWSDPPWGRRFGELFFGEGSRLTVL.

The chain joins TRBV9 to TRBJ2-2; no clear D. The CDR3 length is 12 residues. Germline loops: CDR1 SGDLS, CDR2 YYNGEE. V lost 5 bases and J lost 7, with 9 bases in between. The CDR3 region has the DNA TGTGCCAGCAGTGCCTCGGTCGGGGAGCTGTTTTTT. It is translated as CASSASVGELFF.

The chain couples TRBV11-2 to TRBJ2-7; TRBD1 agrees at 9 bases. The CDR3 has 17 amino acids. Germline trimming cut 1 base from V and 2 bases from J; bases unmatched to any gene: 9. Germline-derived CDR1 and CDR2 are SGHAT and FQNNGV. The CDR3 here is CASSLAPPDRGAYEQYF. In DNA, the CDR3 is TGTGCCAGCAGCTTAGCTCCCCCGGACAGGGGAGCCTACGAGCAGTACTTC.

This chain uses TRBV11-2 with TRBJ2-1; D is ambiguous. The V gene lost 5 bases and the J gene lost 3 bases, with 8 bases spanning the gap. This CDR3 has 13 amino acids. Germline CDR1 reads SGHAT; CDR2 reads FQNNGV. CDR3: CASSLTVYNEQFF. CDR3 sequence (DNA): TGTGCCAGCAGCCTTACCGTCTACAATGAGCAGTTCTTC.

The CDR3: CASSPRGSNQPQHF. CDR3 nucleotide sequence: TGTGCCAGCAGCCCCCGTGGAAGCAATCAGCCCCAGCATTTT. The V call is TRBV6-5, the J call TRBJ1-5, with unresolved D. V was clipped by 6 bases and J by 1 base, with 10 bases between them. The CDR3 loop spans 14 amino acids. From germline, CDR1 is MNHEY and CDR2 SVGAGI.

The rearrangement joins TRBV29-1 to TRBJ1-2; D remains unclear. The V gene lost 4 bases and the J gene lost 2 bases, with 8 bases spanning the gap. CDR3 length: 12 residues. The V gene's germline CDR1 is SQVTM and CDR2 ANQGSEA. This CDR3 is CSVVKKNYGYTF. Written as DNA, the CDR3 is TGCAGCGTTGTTAAGAAGAACTATGGCTACACCTTC.

This chain connects TRBV5-4 to TRBJ1-6; possibly TRBD1 for D (5 bases). Germline lookup yields CDR1 SGHNT and CDR2 YYREEE (reference sequence). This CDR3 region has 15 residues. V was trimmed by 0 bases and J by 5 bases, leaving 9 bases between them. This CDR3 is CASSLEGRDNSPLHF. The CDR3 coding sequence is TGTGCCAGCAGCTTGGAAGGCAGGGATAATTCACCCCTCCACTTT.

The gene calls are TRBV5-1 and TRBJ2-1; TRBD2 matches 12 bases. The CDR3 length is 15 residues. Germline V gene lookup returns CDR1 SGHRS and CDR2 YFSETQ. The V segment lost 4 bases and the J segment 6 bases; nucleotides outside the gene matches: 5. CDR3 amino acids: CASSKTSGRFNEQFF. Written as DNA, the CDR3 is TGCGCCAGCAGCAAAACTAGCGGGAGGTTCAATGAGCAGTTCTTC.

The V call is TRBV28, the J call TRBJ2-5; D tentatively fits TRBD1 or TRBD2 (5 bases each). The CDR3 sequence is 13 residues long. CDR1 MDHEN and CDR2 SYDVKM come from the germline V gene. V lost 10 bases and J 1 base, leaving 13 bases between the germline ends. The CDR3 region has the DNA TGTGCCACCGGGGCAGGCTTCCAAGAGACCCAGTACTTC. Translating gives CATGAGFQETQYF.

CDR3 amino acids: CSVVGTNTGELFF. In nucleotides, the CDR3 is TGCAGCGTTGTAGGGACGAACACCGGGGAGCTGTTTTTT. The chain couples TRBV29-1 to TRBJ2-2, with D uncertain. Germline V gene data show CDR1 as SQVTM and CDR2 as ANQGSEA. The CDR3 extends over 13 amino acids. The V end lost 4 bases, the J end lost 0 bases, and 6 bases lay between the germline ends.